One sample yielded the 8 T cell receptor beta chains listed below, sequenced in a study of regulatory T cells in long-lasting Graves disease. Library construction for TCR beta used iRepertoire HTBI primers and Arm-PCR of CDR3 regions. Each CDR3 protein is one row after TCRdb ran MiXCR on the multiplex PCR reads. The repertoire includes about 430,000 distinct CDR3 sequences, approximately 22% of them detected once, and over 11% sits in the top ten. This sample's time point: persistent/refractory GD, antithyroid drugs over 5 years with positive TRAb. PBMCs were the source of the RNA used for TCR sequencing. The sequenced sample was peripheral blood mononuclear cells (PBMCs), obtained when the disease was refractory, from a patient treated with antithyroid drugs. The receptors stem from a female donor with Graves disease.

This clonotype was seen at least ten times. J is TRBJ2-2 and V is TRBV2; the D gene is possibly TRBD2 (7 bases). Germline CDR1 SNHLY, CDR2 FYNNEI. V was clipped by 4 bases and J by 3 bases, with 12 bases between them. This CDR3 spans 15 amino acids. Written as DNA, the CDR3 is TGTGCCAGCAGTGGGGGGGGGACACACACCGGGGAGCTGTTTTTT. Its translation is CASSGGGTHTGELFF.

The gene calls are TRBV19 and TRBJ1-5, with D perhaps TRBD1 (6 bases). The CDR3 loop spans 16 amino acids. Trimming stripped 7 bases from V and 4 bases from J, with 20 bases between. Germline loops: CDR1 LNHDA, CDR2 SQIVND (reference sequence). The CDR3 sequence: CASMRGAGSRNQPQHF. The CDR3 nucleotides are TGTGCCAGTATGAGGGGGGCCGGCAGCCGGAATCAGCCCCAGCATTTT.

This rearrangement joins TRBV7-3 to TRBJ2-5; 8 positions agree with TRBD2. This CDR3 is 16 amino acids long. V was pared by 4 bases and J by 4 bases, with 11 bases of the junction left unmatched. Germline loops: CDR1 SGHTA, CDR2 FQGTGA. The CDR3 region is CASSYQDVTSGETQYF. The CDR3 bases are TGTGCCAGCAGCTACCAGGACGTAACTAGCGGAGAGACCCAGTACTTC.

This clonotype has ten or more counts. This chain links TRBV10-3 with TRBJ1-5; D unclear. Germline assignment: CDR1 ENHRY and CDR2 SYGVKD. V was pared by 4 bases and J by 3 bases, with 7 bases between. The CDR3 extends over 13 amino acids. CDR3 nucleotides: TGTGCCATCAGTGGCGACTACAATCAGCCCCAGCATTTT. Translated: CAISGDYNQPQHF.

This clonotype was counted many times. The chain is built from TRBV18 and TRBJ2-5; the D gene is possibly TRBD1 (5 bases). CDR3 length: 15 residues. Germline V gives CDR1 KGHSH, CDR2 LQKENI. Trimming left V 4 bases short and J 1 base short, with 13 bases between. CDR3 sequence reads: CASSRDSTAQETQYF. For the CDR3, the DNA is TGTGCCAGCTCACGAGATTCGACAGCCCAAGAGACCCAGTACTTC.

This clonotype was observed a few times. The CDR3 coding sequence is TGTGCCAGCAGTGCCCAGGAAGGGATGAACACTGAAGCTTTCTTT. This gives the protein CASSAQEGMNTEAFF. This rearrangement joins TRBV6-1 to TRBJ1-1; D call uncertain. Germline V CDR1 and CDR2: MNHNS, SASEGT. This CDR3 is 15 amino acids long. The V end was cut by 4 bases, the J end by 0 bases, with 12 bases between.

The J gene is TRBJ1-5, the V gene TRBV20-1; 10 bases align to TRBD1. The length of the CDR3 is 14 residues. Germline lookup yields CDR1 DFQATT and CDR2 SNEGSKA (reference sequence). V shed 5 bases and J 8 bases; nucleotides not matched to a gene: 9. The CDR3 DNA follows: TGCAGTGCTGGGGGACAGGGGACCTCTAAGCCCCAGCATTTT. This sequence encodes CSAGGQGTSKPQHF.

This clonotype was found many times. V gene TRBV20-1 combines with J gene TRBJ1-5, with a weak D call TRBD1 (6 bases). V shed 3 bases and J shed 4 bases, with 19 bases lying between them. In germline, CDR1 is DFQATT, CDR2 SNEGSKA (reference sequence). The CDR3 sequence is 16 residues long. The chain's CDR3 is CSASTGTPYKNQPQHF. The CDR3 nucleotides are TGCAGTGCTAGCACCGGGACACCGTATAAAAATCAGCCCCAGCATTTT.